This T cell receptor beta chain was identified in a study of T cells in Graves' hyperthyroidism and ophthalmopathy. The CDR3 extends over 19 amino acids. V lost 1 base and J lost 2; bases outside the gene matches: 14. Germline V gene sequence: CDR1 LGHDT, CDR2 YNNKEL (reference sequence). Regions amplified from RNA transcripts were the TCR beta CDR3 regions. The study used the HTBI primer set for a first-round RT-PCR of the TCR CDR3. TCRdb used MiXCR to reprocess the multiplex PCR reads, holding one entry per CDR3 protein. The sample shows 500,000 to 600,000 distinct CDR3 sequences, 35% to 55% of them seen only once.

This receptor was taken from a woman younger than 35 with Graves' hyperthyroidism. The chain uses TRBV3-1 and TRBJ2-5; TRBD2 aligns across 9 bases. Sequences were obtained from peripheral blood or thyroid tissue (not recorded which). The DNA of the CDR3 is TGTGCCAGCAGCCAAGGGGCTAGCGGGAACCCCAACCTACAAGAGACCCAGTACTTC. Protein sequence: CASSQGASGNPNLQETQYF.